One and the same sample provided the 26 T cell receptor beta chains below, sequenced in a study of OX40 agonist ivuxolimab in advanced cancers. Using immunoSEQ multiplex PCR, the repertoire was profiled, and TCRdb retains in-frame clones only, with some absent. This sample has tens of thousands of clones, with approximately 91% found just once. Here the sequenced sample was CD4+ or CD8+ T cells sorted from blood, taken in a trial of the OX40 agonist ivuxolimab. These receptor sequences come from an adult with an advanced solid tumor such as melanoma, head and neck, liver or kidney cancer.

The chain links TRBV9 to TRBJ2-1, with a tentative D call TRBD1 (5 bases). The V gene's germline CDR1 is SGDLS and CDR2 YYNGEE. CDR3 length: 15 amino acids. V lost 5 bases and J 6 bases, leaving 18 bases between the germline ends. The CDR3 region has the DNA TGTGCCAGCAGTGGAGACGGACATCCCGTCAATGAGCAGTTCTTC. Translated, it gives CASSGDGHPVNEQFF.

The rearrangement joins TRBV9 to TRBJ2-2, with D tentatively TRBD2 (5 bases). Germline CDR1 is SGDLS and CDR2 is YYNGEE. The CDR3 spans 15 residues. V was shortened by 2 bases and J by 4 bases, with 12 bases between the two germline ends. This CDR3 reads CASSVGLASTGELFF. The CDR3 DNA sequence: TGTGCCAGCAGCGTTGGACTGGCTAGCACCGGGGAGCTGTTTTTT.

The DNA of the CDR3 is TGTGCCAGCAGCCTATTCAAGGCGAGGGCTTCCTATGGCTACACCTTC. This codes for CASSLFKARASYGYTF. The chain has TRBV7-2 and TRBJ1-2; D unclear. The length of the CDR3 is 16 residues. Germline V gene sequence: CDR1 SGHTA, CDR2 FQGNSA. The V end was cut by 5 bases, the J end by 4 bases, with 20 bases between.

The chain combines TRBV28 with TRBJ2-7, with D tentatively TRBD2 (5 bases). Per germline, CDR1 MDHEN and CDR2 SYDVKM. This CDR3 is 14 amino acids long. Deletions cut 2 bases from V and 7 bases from J, with 15 bases between. The CDR3 protein is CASSLPSHQREQYF. The CDR3 DNA reads TGTGCCAGCAGTTTACCCAGCCACCAGCGGGAGCAGTACTTC.

This clone has just one count. The rearrangement joins TRBV7-2 to TRBJ1-2; 10 bases fit TRBD1. With V trimmed by 4 bases and J by 8 bases, 10 bases remained unmatched. Germline values: CDR1 SGHTA, CDR2 FQGNSA. CDR3 length: 15 residues. Here the CDR3 DNA reads TGTGCCAGCAGCTGGCTCGGGACAGGGGCCCGAGGCTACACCTTC. Its translation is CASSWLGTGARGYTF.

This clone was counted a single time. V usage is TRBV18 and J usage is TRBJ1-2, with no clear D. This CDR3 has 11 amino acids. Trimming took off 4 bases at V and 7 bases at J, with 7 bases between the two ends. Germline CDR1 reads KGHSH; CDR2 reads LQKENI. The CDR3 is CASSLTGGYTF. The CDR3, as DNA: TGTGCCAGCTCACTAACGGGTGGCTACACCTTC.

The V and J genes are TRBV18 and TRBJ2-5; a weak D match, TRBD2 (5 bases). Per germline, CDR1 KGHSH and CDR2 LQKENI. The CDR3 contains 15 residues. Trimming cost V 3 bases and J 5 bases, with 16 bases left between them. The CDR3 region has the DNA TGTGCCAGCTCACCGAGAGGGAGAGTGGAGGAGACCCAGTACTTC. This sequence encodes CASSPRGRVEETQYF.

The chain employs TRBV27 and TRBJ1-2, with D unclear. There are 14 residues in the CDR3. Deletions cut 5 bases from V and 4 bases from J, with 14 bases between. Germline V gene lookup returns CDR1 MNHEY and CDR2 SMNVEV (reference sequence). The CDR3 sequence is CASSTDMAGYGYTF. The DNA of the CDR3 is TGTGCCAGCAGTACCGACATGGCCGGCTATGGCTACACCTTC.

This clone has just one count. The J gene is TRBJ2-2, the V gene TRBV29-1, with D unresolved. The V end was cut by 5 bases, the J end by 2 bases, with 12 bases between. The CDR3 covers 14 residues. CDR1 and CDR2 from the germline V gene are SQVTM and ANQGSEA. This chain's CDR3 is CSVSPLGNTGELFF. In nucleotides, the CDR3 is TGCAGCGTTTCCCCCTTGGGCAACACCGGGGAGCTGTTTTTT.

The chain is built from TRBV11-2 and TRBJ1-2; tentative D call: TRBD1 (5 bases). The CDR3 spans 13 residues. Trimming pared 5 bases from V and 7 bases from J, leaving 14 bases between. CDR1 is SGHAT, CDR2 FQNNGV, per germline. CDR3 protein: CASSPDSYLGYTF. The CDR3 bases are TGTGCCAGCAGCCCAGACAGTTACCTTGGCTACACCTTC.

This clone came up once. This chain connects TRBV27 to TRBJ1-2; the D gene is possibly TRBD1 (5 bases). Per germline, CDR1 MNHEY and CDR2 SMNVEV (reference sequence). The V end lost 1 base, the J end lost 6 bases, and 15 bases lay between the germline ends. The CDR3 is made up of 15 amino acids. CDR3 amino acids: CASSLWAGRGDGYTF. Written as DNA, the CDR3 is TGTGCCAGCAGTTTATGGGCAGGGAGAGGCGATGGCTACACCTTC.

This clone was observed once. J is TRBJ2-5 and V is TRBV6-5; no definite D call. CDR3 length: 14 residues. The V and J ends lost 7 bases and 4 bases respectively, with 16 bases between them. Per germline, CDR1 MNHEY and CDR2 SVGAGI. The CDR3 sequence: CASIDQFQGETQYF. The CDR3, as DNA: TGTGCCAGCATCGACCAATTCCAAGGAGAGACCCAGTACTTC.

V is TRBV19 and J is TRBJ2-3, with 9 bases fitting TRBD1. V was clipped by 1 base and J by 1 base; unmatched bases: 12. Per germline, CDR1 LNHDA and CDR2 SQIVND (reference sequence). There are 19 residues in the CDR3. The CDR3 region has the DNA TGTGCCAGTAGTATAGGACCGGGACAGGGAAACCGGGGCACAGATACGCAGTATTTT. Its protein product is CASSIGPGQGNRGTDTQYF.

CDR3 in amino acids: CASSLFLNTEAFF. DNA of the CDR3: TGTGCCAGCAGCTTATTTTTGAACACTGAAGCTTTCTTT. The chain links TRBV11-2 to TRBJ1-1; D gene uncertain. The germline gives CDR1 SGHAT, CDR2 FQNNGV. This CDR3 has 13 residues. V was cut by 2 bases and J by 0 bases, with 4 bases left in between.

The chain combines TRBV12-5 with TRBJ2-3; D gene uncertain. V lost 0 bases to trimming and J lost 3 bases, with 16 bases between them. The germline gives CDR1 LGHNT, CDR2 FRNRAP. The CDR3 loop spans 17 amino acids. The CDR3 loop is CASGLVVLGRWTDTQYF. As DNA, the CDR3 is TGTGCTAGTGGTTTGGTAGTTTTAGGGCGGTGGACAGATACGCAGTATTTT. The complete variable domain, with remaining parts taken from reference TRBV12-5 and TRBJ2-3, reads DARVTQTPRHKVTEMGQEVTMRCQPILGHNTVFWYRQTMMQGLELLAYFRNRAPLDDSGMPKDRFSAEMPDATLATLKIQPSEPRDSAVYFCASGLVVLGRWTDTQYFGPGTRLTVL.

The V and J genes are TRBV19 and TRBJ2-1; 11 bases agree with TRBD2. With 8 bases clipped from V and 9 bases from J, the junction kept 12 bases outside the gene matches. The CDR3 length is 15 residues. CDR1 and CDR2 (germline): LNHDA, SQIVND (reference sequence). DNA for the CDR3: TGTGCCAGTCGCTCTCTAGCGGGAGGATCGGGTGAGCAGTTCTTC. Translating gives CASRSLAGGSGEQFF.

The chain couples TRBV7-8 to TRBJ2-5; 8 nucleotides agree with TRBD2. This CDR3 comprises 13 residues. J lost 5 bases, V lost 8 bases, and 7 bases had no gene match. Germline V CDR1 and CDR2: SGHVS, FQNEAQ. The CDR3 spells CASVRGAWETQYF. In nucleotides, the CDR3 is TGTGCCAGCGTGCGGGGGGCTTGGGAGACCCAGTACTTC.

The chain recombines TRBV21-1 with TRBJ2-7; TRBD2 reflects the table's D call only, with no check against the DNA. TRBV21-1 is shown as a pseudogene. This CDR3 has 16 amino acids. The CDR3 nucleotides read TGTGCCAGCAGCAAAGGGGGTAGCGGGAGGACGTACGAGCAGTACTTC. As protein: CASSKGGSGRTYEQYF.

The chain is built from TRBV25-1 and TRBJ1-6, with D unresolved. The CDR3 is made up of 14 amino acids. Germline V gene sequence: CDR1 MGHDK, CDR2 SYGVNS. V lost 7 bases and J 7 bases, leaving 14 bases between the germline ends. The CDR3 spells CASKPEGGNSPLHF. CDR3 bases: TGTGCCAGCAAGCCGGAGGGTGGGAATTCACCCCTCCACTTT.

The chain combines TRBV7-8 with TRBJ2-2; 7 nucleotides align to TRBD2. Germline loops: CDR1 SGHVS, CDR2 FQNEAQ. Germline trimming cut 5 bases from V and 3 bases from J; bases unmatched to any gene: 9. The CDR3 consists of 16 residues. This chain's CDR3 is CASSRGDYFDTGELFF. CDR3 nucleotide sequence: TGTGCCAGCAGCCGAGGGGACTATTTTGACACCGGGGAGCTGTTTTTT.

The V gene is TRBV11-2, the J gene TRBJ2-7; 7 bases agree with TRBD2. The CDR3 has 15 residues. In germline, CDR1 is SGHAT, CDR2 FQNNGV. Trimming at V came to 5 bases and at J to 1 base, leaving 8 bases not matched to a gene. The CDR3 loop is CASSIGLEASYEQYF. CDR3 nucleotide sequence: TGTGCCAGCAGCATTGGACTAGAAGCATCCTACGAGCAGTACTTC. The full variable domain, rest sourced from reference TRBV11-2 and TRBJ2-7, is EAGVAQSPRYKIIEKRQSVAFWCNPISGHATLYWYQQILGQGPKLLIQFQNNGVVDDSQLPKDRFSAERLKGVDSTLKIQPAKLEDSAVYLCASSIGLEASYEQYFGPGTRLTVT.

The gene calls are TRBV5-1 and TRBJ2-7, with a tentative D call TRBD2 (6 bases). V was trimmed by 4 bases and J by 4 bases, leaving 24 bases between them. CDR1 is SGHRS and CDR2 is YFSETQ in the germline V gene. This CDR3 comprises 17 residues. The CDR3 DNA is TGCGCCAGCAGCCGGGAGCTGGTCGGGAGTTTGTATTACGAGCAGTACTTC. This encodes CASSRELVGSLYYEQYF.

This chain joins TRBV7-9 and TRBJ1-1; tentative D call: TRBD1 (5 bases). Germline lookup yields CDR1 SEHNR and CDR2 FQNEAQ (reference sequence). The CDR3 totals 15 residues. Trimming pared 1 base from V and 1 base from J, leaving 10 bases between. CDR3 in amino acids: CASSLVPGGNTEAFF. In nucleotides, the CDR3 is TGTGCCAGCAGCTTAGTTCCGGGGGGGAACACTGAAGCTTTCTTT.

V gene TRBV7-2 combines with J gene TRBJ2-3; 7 bases line up with TRBD2. Germline CDR1 is SGHTA and CDR2 is FQGNSA. J was trimmed by 2 bases and V by 5 bases; bases with no gene match: 13. This CDR3 spans 17 amino acids. CDR3 in DNA: TGTGCCAGCAGCCCCGGAGGCGGGAGTCGACCCACAGATACGCAGTATTTT. It encodes CASSPGGGSRPTDTQYF.

CDR3 sequence (DNA): TGTGCCAGCAGGCGAGCGACTAGTGTGGAGACCCAGTACTTC. Its translation: CASRRATSVETQYF. The rearrangement links TRBV7-9 to TRBJ2-5; perhaps TRBD2 as D (6 bases). With 6 bases removed from V and 5 bases from J, the gap between germline ends came to 16 bases. This CDR3 is 14 amino acids long. CDR1 is SEHNR and CDR2 is FQNEAQ in the germline V gene (reference sequence).

The V and J genes are TRBV11-3 and TRBJ2-1; a weak D match, TRBD2 (6 bases). V dropped 4 bases and J dropped 7 bases, with 17 bases sitting between them. Per germline, CDR1 SGHNT and CDR2 YENEEA. The CDR3 extends over 15 amino acids. The CDR3 DNA is TGTGCCAGCAGCTACCTAGCGTCTACGGGGAATGAGCAGTTCTTC. It codes for CASSYLASTGNEQFF.